These T cell receptor beta chains were read from a single sample in a study of cytomegalovirus exposure and HLA in healthy donors. Assay used: immunoSEQ multiplex PCR; TCRdb lists only in-frame clones, some missing. The sample yields around 140,000 clones, roughly 75% seen once. The specimen sequenced was PBMCs. Every receptor here comes from a female donor in good health and CMV-seronegative. Both conserved end residues are part of each CDR3. Each record gives: clone size, V gene, J gene, D gene, CDR3 DNA, CDR3 protein. D genes are given only for firm matches. Part of the rows lack a size; the others show once, few, many or a class for expanded clones.

clone size: .; V gene: TRBV5-1; J gene: TRBJ1-5; D gene: .; CDR3 DNA: TGCGCCAGCAGCTTTTGGGGAGGGAATCAGCCCCAGCATTTT; CDR3 protein: CASSFWGGNQPQHF
clone size: .; V gene: TRBV25-1; J gene: TRBJ2-7; D gene: TRBD2; CDR3 DNA: TGTGCCAGCAGTGACCCCGCTAGCGGCTCAAAGCAGTACTTC; CDR3 protein: CASSDPASGSKQYF
clone size: once; V gene: TRBV7-8; J gene: TRBJ1-5; D gene: .; CDR3 DNA: TGTGCCAGCAGCTTGATTGGGGGAGGGTATAGCAATCAGCCCCAGCATTTT; CDR3 protein: CASSLIGGGYSNQPQHF
clone size: .; V gene: TRBV5-4; J gene: TRBJ2-1; D gene: TRBD2; CDR3 DNA: TGTGCCAGCAGCTTGGAGTTGGGACTAGCGGGATCAATTCAGTTCTTC; CDR3 protein: CASSLELGLAGSIQFF
clone size: .; V gene: TRBV28; J gene: TRBJ1-4; D gene: .; CDR3 DNA: TGTGCCAGCAGTTTAGCGGGGTGGGAAAAACTGTTTTTT; CDR3 protein: CASSLAGWEKLFF
clone size: .; V gene: TRBV29-1; J gene: TRBJ2-7; D gene: .; CDR3 DNA: TGCAGCCCGGGGACTTACTCCTACGAGCAGTACTTC; CDR3 protein: CSPGTYSYEQYF
clone size: .; V gene: TRBV5-1; J gene: TRBJ1-1; D gene: .; CDR3 DNA: TGCGCCAGCAGCACCACAGTTAACACTGAAGCTTTCTTT; CDR3 protein: CASSTTVNTEAFF
clone size: few; V gene: TRBV7-9; J gene: TRBJ1-4; D gene: TRBD1; CDR3 DNA: TGTGCCAGCAGCTTGACAGGGACAAATGAAAAACTGTTTTTT; CDR3 protein: CASSLTGTNEKLFF
clone size: .; V gene: TRBV27; J gene: TRBJ1-6; D gene: TRBD1; CDR3 DNA: TGTGCCAGCAGACCTATCTCGGACAGGGGGAATTCACCCCTCCACTTT; CDR3 protein: CASRPISDRGNSPLHF
clone size: .; V gene: TRBV6-5; J gene: TRBJ1-1; D gene: .; CDR3 DNA: TGTGCCAGCAGTTACTTTCAGGTCGCTGAAGCTTTCTTT; CDR3 protein: CASSYFQVAEAFF
clone size: .; V gene: TRBV5-1; J gene: TRBJ2-7; D gene: TRBD1; CDR3 DNA: TGCGCCAGCAGCTTAGGGACAGGACCCTACGAGCAGTACTTC; CDR3 protein: CASSLGTGPYEQYF
clone size: once; V gene: TRBV7-8; J gene: TRBJ2-5; D gene: TRBD2; CDR3 DNA: TGTGCCAGCAGCTCCCGGGGCGGGGAGGGGGAGACCCAGTACTTC; CDR3 protein: CASSSRGGEGETQYF
clone size: .; V gene: TRBV30; J gene: TRBJ1-3; D gene: TRBD1; CDR3 DNA: TGTGCCTGGGTGCTACAGGGGATTGGTTTGAGGAACACCATATATTTT; CDR3 protein: CAWVLQGIGLRNTIYF
clone size: .; V gene: TRBV7-9; J gene: TRBJ2-7; D gene: .; CDR3 DNA: TGTGCCAGCAGCTTAGACCCAGCCTACGAGCAGTACTTC; CDR3 protein: CASSLDPAYEQYF
clone size: .; V gene: TRBV11-2; J gene: TRBJ1-5; D gene: .; CDR3 DNA: TGTGCCAGCAGCCCCGGGACAACCCACAATCAGCCCCAGCATTTT; CDR3 protein: CASSPGTTHNQPQHF
clone size: .; V gene: TRBV2; J gene: TRBJ2-7; D gene: TRBD2; CDR3 DNA: TGTGCCAGCAGAAGCGGGAGCCCATACTCCTACGAGCAGTACTTC; CDR3 protein: CASRSGSPYSYEQYF
clone size: few; V gene: TRBV5-4; J gene: TRBJ1-2; D gene: TRBD1; CDR3 DNA: TGTGCCAGCAGCTTACAGGGGCATGGCTACACCTTC; CDR3 protein: CASSLQGHGYTF
clone size: .; V gene: TRBV25-1; J gene: TRBJ2-1; D gene: TRBD1; CDR3 DNA: TGTGCCAGCAGTGAATCTCAACAGGGGAATGAGCAGTTCTTC; CDR3 protein: CASSESQQGNEQFF
clone size: once; V gene: TRBV11-3; J gene: TRBJ2-1; D gene: TRBD2; CDR3 DNA: TGTGCCAGCAGCTCAGGAGGGACTAGCGGGAGTGGTGAGCAGTTCTTC; CDR3 protein: CASSSGGTSGSGEQFF
clone size: .; V gene: TRBV7-9; J gene: TRBJ2-1; D gene: TRBD1; CDR3 DNA: TGTGCCAGCAGCTTAGTACAGGGGGTTTGGTTCTCCTACAATGAGCAGTTCTTC; CDR3 protein: CASSLVQGVWFSYNEQFF
clone size: .; V gene: TRBV13; J gene: TRBJ1-2; D gene: .; CDR3 DNA: TGTGCCAGCAGCTCCTTCAGGGGTGGGGGCTACCCCTTC; CDR3 protein: CASSSFRGGGYPF
clone size: once; V gene: TRBV4-1; J gene: TRBJ1-2; D gene: .; CDR3 DNA: TGCGCCAGCAGCTACAGGGATAGCTATGGCTACCCCTTC; CDR3 protein: CASSYRDSYGYPF
clone size: .; V gene: TRBV27; J gene: TRBJ1-5; D gene: .; CDR3 DNA: TGTGCCAATCCTTGGCCCTCCAGGAATCAGCCCCAGCATTTT; CDR3 protein: CANPWPSRNQPQHF
clone size: .; V gene: TRBV28; J gene: TRBJ1-2; D gene: TRBD1; CDR3 DNA: TGTGCCAGCAGCCGCCGCGACAGGGAGCATGGCTACACCTTC; CDR3 protein: CASSRRDREHGYTF
clone size: .; V gene: TRBV5-1; J gene: TRBJ1-2; D gene: .; CDR3 DNA: TGCGCCAGCAGCTTGTCGGGCTATGGCTACACCTTC; CDR3 protein: CASSLSGYGYTF
clone size: few; V gene: TRBV15; J gene: TRBJ2-2; D gene: .; CDR3 DNA: TGTGCCACCACCACCTTAAGCCTGGGACAAGCGAACACCGGGGAGCTGTTTTTT; CDR3 protein: CATTTLSLGQANTGELFF
clone size: .; V gene: TRBV28; J gene: TRBJ2-6; D gene: TRBD1; CDR3 DNA: TGTGCCAGCACCATCTCCGGGACAGGGGTTTCTGGGGCCAACGTCCTGACTTTC; CDR3 protein: CASTISGTGVSGANVLTF
clone size: .; V gene: TRBV19; J gene: TRBJ1-1; D gene: .; CDR3 DNA: TGTGCCAGTAGTATCCGATCGCGTTACAACACTGAAGCTTTCTTT; CDR3 protein: CASSIRSRYNTEAFF
clone size: .; V gene: TRBV11-2; J gene: TRBJ1-1; D gene: .; CDR3 DNA: TGTGCCAGCAGCTTACAGTTGAACACTGAAGCTTTCTTT; CDR3 protein: CASSLQLNTEAFF
clone size: .; V gene: TRBV29-1; J gene: TRBJ2-7; D gene: .; CDR3 DNA: TGCAGCGTTCGGGGACAGGGACTAGAGGGGCAGTACTTC; CDR3 protein: CSVRGQGLEGQYF
clone size: .; V gene: TRBV30; J gene: TRBJ2-7; D gene: TRBD1; CDR3 DNA: TGTGCCTGGAGTGTATGGGACAGACCCTACGAGCAGTACTTC; CDR3 protein: CAWSVWDRPYEQYF
clone size: .; V gene: TRBV10-3; J gene: TRBJ2-5; D gene: .; CDR3 DNA: TGTGCCATCAGTGAGTTCGGGGGCCAAGAGACCCAGTACTTC; CDR3 protein: CAISEFGGQETQYF
clone size: .; V gene: TRBV29-1; J gene: TRBJ1-2; D gene: .; CDR3 DNA: TGCAGCGTTGATGAGGCAGGGCGAGCTAACTATGGCTACCCCTTC; CDR3 protein: CSVDEAGRANYGYPF
clone size: .; V gene: TRBV11-2; J gene: TRBJ1-6; D gene: TRBD1; CDR3 DNA: TGTGCCAGCAGCTTGACAGGGTTTAGCTCCTATAATTCACCCCTCCACTTT; CDR3 protein: CASSLTGFSSYNSPLHF
clone size: .; V gene: TRBV27; J gene: TRBJ1-2; D gene: .; CDR3 DNA: TGTGCCAGCGCTCGTCGGGGGGCGGATAGGGTCTATGGCTACACCTTC; CDR3 protein: CASARRGADRVYGYTF
clone size: .; V gene: TRBV9; J gene: TRBJ2-3; D gene: .; CDR3 DNA: TGTGCCAGCAGCGGGGAAGGGAGAGGAGGAGATACGCAGTATTTT; CDR3 protein: CASSGEGRGGDTQYF
clone size: .; V gene: TRBV2; J gene: TRBJ1-4; D gene: .; CDR3 DNA: TGTGCCAGCCAGGGGATTAAAACTAATGAAAAACTGTTTTTT; CDR3 protein: CASQGIKTNEKLFF
clone size: .; V gene: TRBV29-1; J gene: TRBJ2-1; D gene: .; CDR3 DNA: TGCAGCGTGGAAGAACAACCGGGTGAGCAGTTCTTC; CDR3 protein: CSVEEQPGEQFF
clone size: .; V gene: TRBV19; J gene: TRBJ1-1; D gene: .; CDR3 DNA: TGTGCCAGTCGGGTGGTAGGGAACACTGAAGCTTTCTTT; CDR3 protein: CASRVVGNTEAFF
clone size: once; V gene: TRBV6-1; J gene: TRBJ2-1; D gene: TRBD1; CDR3 DNA: TGTGCCAGCAGTATACTTCGACAGGGGTACAATGAGCAGTTCTTC; CDR3 protein: CASSILRQGYNEQFF
clone size: .; V gene: TRBV6-5; J gene: TRBJ1-1; D gene: .; CDR3 DNA: TGTGCCAGCAGTCAACAGGGAATGTGGAACACTGAAGCTTTCTTT; CDR3 protein: CASSQQGMWNTEAFF
clone size: .; V gene: TRBV6-1; J gene: TRBJ1-1; D gene: .; CDR3 DNA: TGTGCCAACCGGCCGGGGAAAATGAACACTGAAGCTTTCTTT; CDR3 protein: CANRPGKMNTEAFF
clone size: many; V gene: TRBV6-1; J gene: TRBJ1-1; D gene: .; CDR3 DNA: TGTGCCAGCAGTGAAAATCAGAACACTGAAGCTTTCTTT; CDR3 protein: CASSENQNTEAFF